The text below deals with one T cell receptor beta chain. The sample is drawn from a study of T cell responses to AZD1222 COVID-19 vaccine. Only in-frame clones appear in the TCRdb table, and some are missing; sequencing was by immunoSEQ multiplex PCR. The top ten hold 4.5% to 6.5% of the sample, which has 150,000 or so clones, roughly 87% seen once. This CDR3 comprises 14 residues. Germline-derived CDR1 and CDR2 are SGHDT and YYEEEE. V was clipped by 2 bases and J by 5 bases, with 11 bases between them. Sequencing used peripheral blood, obtained on day 0 of AZD1222 vaccination. The clonotype originates from an adult in good health. The chain uses TRBV5-6 and TRBJ1-5; tentatively, D is TRBD1 (6 bases). CDR3 protein: CASSFTGGYQPQHF. CDR3 nucleotides: TGTGCCAGCAGCTTTACCGGGGGCTATCAGCCCCAGCATTTT.